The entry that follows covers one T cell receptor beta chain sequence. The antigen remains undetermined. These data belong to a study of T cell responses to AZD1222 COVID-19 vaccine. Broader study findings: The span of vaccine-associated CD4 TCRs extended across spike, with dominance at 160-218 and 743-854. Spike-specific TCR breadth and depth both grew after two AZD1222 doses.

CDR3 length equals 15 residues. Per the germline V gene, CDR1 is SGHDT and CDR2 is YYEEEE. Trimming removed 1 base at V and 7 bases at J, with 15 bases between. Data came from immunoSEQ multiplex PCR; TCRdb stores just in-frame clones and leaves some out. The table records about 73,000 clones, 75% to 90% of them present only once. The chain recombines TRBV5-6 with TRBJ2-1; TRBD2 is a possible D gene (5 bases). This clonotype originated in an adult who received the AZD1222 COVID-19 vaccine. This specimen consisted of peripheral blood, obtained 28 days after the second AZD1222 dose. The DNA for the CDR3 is TGTGCCAGCAGCTTGTACGGGATAGAGGGTAATGAGCAGTTCTTC. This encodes CASSLYGIEGNEQFF.